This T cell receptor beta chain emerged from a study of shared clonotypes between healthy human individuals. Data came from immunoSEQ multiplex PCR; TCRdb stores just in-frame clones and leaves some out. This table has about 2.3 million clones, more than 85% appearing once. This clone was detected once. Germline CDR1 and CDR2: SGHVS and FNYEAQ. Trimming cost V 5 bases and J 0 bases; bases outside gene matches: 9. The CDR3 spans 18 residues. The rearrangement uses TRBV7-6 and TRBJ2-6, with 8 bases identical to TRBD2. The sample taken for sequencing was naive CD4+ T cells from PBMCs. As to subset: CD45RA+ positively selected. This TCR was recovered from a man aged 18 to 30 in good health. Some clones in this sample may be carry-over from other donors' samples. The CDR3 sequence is CASSPLTSASSGANVLTF. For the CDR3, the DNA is TGTGCCAGCAGCCCGTTGACTAGCGCCTCCTCTGGGGCCAACGTCCTGACTTTC.